The T cell receptor beta chain under discussion was sequenced for a study of cytomegalovirus exposure and HLA in healthy donors. Study observations and caveats: The authors later found most CMV-associated TCR beta chains appeared HLA-restricted. The CMV antigen specificity of three CMV-associated chains was confirmed through in vitro analysis.

Vbeta (60) and Jbeta (13) primers were used in the PCR. The assay was immunoSEQ multiplex PCR, and TCRdb's table has in-frame clones only and misses some. Its table records fewer than 60,000 clones. Participants comprised healthy donors of bone marrow. Likely unrecorded immune exposures existed in these nominally healthy donors. Details on this clone: What it binds is not known.

Per the germline V gene, CDR1 is SQVTM and CDR2 is ANQGSEA. The CDR3 length is 13 residues. Trimming removed 6 bases from V and 4 bases from J, with 13 bases in between. The receptor was derived from a woman in her twenties or thirties in good health and CMV-seropositive. The chain uses TRBV29-1 and TRBJ2-1; possible D gene TRBD2, 6 bases. The sequenced sample was PBMCs. The CDR3 here is CSVVPGLYNEQFF. DNA of the CDR3: TGCAGCGTGGTCCCGGGACTTTACAATGAGCAGTTCTTC.